This paragraph reports one T cell receptor (beta chain). Its antigen is not yet known. No much larger clone is present one base from it, and per-base qualities are unavailable. The library came from the immunoSEQ multiplex PCR assay. The multiplex PCR relied on a mix of 60 forward primers for TCR Vbeta segments and 13 reverse primers for TCR Jbeta segments. The CDR3 region of rearranged TCR beta genes was amplified from genomic DNA by a multiplex PCR assay. The Illumina HiSeq System was used to sequence the amplified TCR beta libraries as 87-base-pair reads. On the authors' methods: Across the roughly 640 repertoires, a later analysis counted 75 million to 90 million unique TCR beta chains, approximately 12 million of which were shared by at least two donors. Raw reads were error-corrected and collapsed into unique sequences by a nearest-neighbor algorithm in which closely related sequences were merged to remove PCR and sequencing errors. V, D and J gene segments were assigned by aligning CDR3 sequences to IMGT reference sequences. For a sequence to be retained, a match of at least six nucleotides was required to both a V gene segment and a J gene segment. Rearrangements were classified as productive when the CDR3 lacked stop codons and remained in frame with V and J, and all other rearrangements were classified as non-productive. Following IMGT convention, CDR3 was defined as the stretch from the second conserved V-encoded cysteine to the conserved J-encoded phenylalanine. The earlier analysis of some 580 of the donors excluded any sequence lacking an unambiguous match to a single V gene segment. In an earlier analysis of more than 500 of the donors, a V segment was called functional when productive rearrangements were above 56.7%, and segregating when the standard deviation between donors exceeded 5%. A statistical classification framework was developed to diagnose cytomegalovirus status using the catalog of TCR beta chain sequences. In a later analysis, V and J genes were assigned by comparing TCR nucleotide sequences against IMGT/GENE-DB human TR gene sequences. Using the TCRdist pipeline, a later analysis assigned CDR3 sequences along with most-parsimonious VDJ recombination scenarios. A later analysis defined each TCR beta chain by its CDR3 amino acid sequence plus V-gene family, and excluded reads lacking a unique V-gene family. A later analysis removed 600 or so highly shared, low-generation-probability nucleotide sequences to deal with suspected cross-contamination and a sequencing artifact. A later analysis calculated a clonal expansion index for each public chain from normalized within-repertoire ranks of inferred template counts. A later analysis computed generation probabilities with a VDJ recombination model fitted to out-of-frame rearrangements, and checked the results against IGoR. In a later analysis, TCR-TCR, TCR-HLA and TCR-CMV co-occurrence was scored with hypergeometric tests, and a repertoire-size bias correction was applied to TCR pairs. In a later analysis, false discovery rates were estimated by permuting HLA or CMV assignments 20 times. In a later analysis, co-occurring TCRs were grouped using DBSCAN, with TCRdist sequence similarity added in when clustering inside HLA-allele-positive subsets. For co-occurrence clustering, repertoires with fewer than 30,000 or more than 120,000 public chains were excluded, along with 5 or 6 repertoires with anomalous nucleotide sharing. Sourced from immuneACCESS, this table was stored by TCRdb with only in-frame sequences that have V and J called. A share of the clones is absent; for the studies checked, an unresolved V gene accounts for under half, and the remainder has no known explanation. The D gene and trimming were derived from the DNA, and the V and J assignments and clone size from that table. The sample data list 180,000 or so clones, and 72% of these were observed just once. In total, the top ten clones hold less than 2.5% of the sample.

The entry originates in a study of cytomegalovirus exposure and HLA in healthy donors (dated by TCRdb to 2016 to 2017). For the study in its entirety: An earlier analysis of about 530 of the donors reported about 300 Gb of sequence data and some 110 million unique TCR beta sequences obtained from 180 million or so T cells. The study profiled the T cell repertoires of some 610 subjects by immunosequencing and related them to cytomegalovirus serostatus. Four or five DR-DQ haplotypes were handled as single units for association and clustering because linkage in the cohort was strong. To predict cytomegalovirus infection status, the study combined high-throughput TCR immunosequencing, statistical association of individual TCRs with disease status, and machine learning. Genome-wide SNP genotypes for about 65% of the 666 donors were used in a later genetic analysis, which treated that subset as a discovery cohort. Across roughly 420 genotyped donors of the cohort, an average of approximately 220,000 unique TCR beta nucleotide sequences per donor were sequenced, and roughly 17% of those sequences were non-productive. The number of typed donors differed by locus: roughly 629-640 for A, B, C, DRB1 and DQB1; 522 for DQA1; 606 for DPA1; and 400 to 480 for DPB1. A separate validation cohort of more than 100 different subjects was used in addition to the 666-subject first cohort. Donor age, sex, ethnicity and CMV serostatus were compiled together with the repertoire data. Both class I and class II loci were covered by HLA typing, at four-digit resolution. Around 330 gigabases of sequencing data and about 92 million unique TCR sequences made up an early release that covered approximately 700 HLA-typed donors. Every repertoire in the discovery cohort had been generated on one and the same sequencing platform. An earlier analysis of more than 450 of the donors used high-throughput TCR beta sequencing to judge whether each TCR beta V gene segment behaved as functional or pseudogenic. The aim of the study was to test whether cataloging public T cell receptors could identify signatures of past pathogen exposure. To study patterns of TCR occurrence, a later analysis re-analyzed previously published TCR beta repertoires from more than 550 donors and added high-resolution HLA genotyping. Of the roughly 400 genotyped donors, approximately 83% fell in the genetic ancestry cluster associated with self-reported Caucasian donors. The later analysis used no new phenotypic data to find candidate immune exposures, relying instead on TCR beta sequences and their occurrence across donors.

Trimming leaves V shorter by 1 base and J shorter by 3 bases, with the junction holding 2 bases beyond the gene matches. From the germline V gene, CDR1 is LGHNA and CDR2 is YNFKEQ. The CDR3, cysteine through phenylalanine, is 15 amino acids long. Here the CDR3 DNA is all that survives: 45 bases in frame from base 1. Findings and caveats that apply to the study as a whole: V-gene and J-gene trimming of TCR beta chains was associated with a missense DCLRE1C variant in a later genetic analysis, and the association was replicated in an independent cohort. This cohort had only TCR beta chains sequenced, and the lack of alpha or paired-chain data limited which features could be detected. Correlated functional status among segregating V segments might be attributable to linkage disequilibrium, but an unknown experimental factor could not be ruled out. Assigning TCR associations to individual alleles was difficult when HLA alleles, especially DR and DQ, strongly co-occurred. A group of highly shared sequence variants was considered likely to be a technical artifact of the sequencing pipeline. The only immune exposure information available for the cohort was CMV serostatus. Because HLA typing was missing for some donors at each locus, association tests included only the typed subset. In an earlier analysis of approximately 590 of the donors, most TCR beta V segments appeared in productive rearrangements about 90% or about 30% of the time, broadly matching IMGT annotations. The authors suggested that the approach could potentially be generalized to other disease states and immunological phenotypes. In a later analysis, 16,951 TCR beta sequences were associated with specific HLA alleles at a false discovery rate of 0.05. Compared with the 666-donor mean, donors in an Asian-associated ancestry cluster had fewer N-insertions in productive TCRs, according to a later genetic analysis. In vitro tests confirmed that a few of the cytomegalovirus-associated TCR beta chains recognize cytomegalovirus antigens. In a later analysis, TCR association rates were found to vary across HLA loci, with the most associated TCRs seen for DRB1 alleles and the fewest for HLA-C alleles. A further reported finding was that TCR beta sequences accurately predicted the HLA-A and HLA-B alleles for most subjects in the first cohort. Compared with equally common non-associated chains, HLA-associated TCR beta chains in a later analysis were more clonally expanded and had lower generation probabilities. In both the original and validation cohorts, the classifier was reported to diagnose cytomegalovirus status with high specificity and sensitivity. Presence/absence analyses assumed roughly uniform sequencing depth across donors, an assumption that may not hold. The study gave a list of 150 to 200 TCR beta chains associated with cytomegalovirus. According to a later analysis, most CMV-associated TCR beta chains appeared to be HLA-restricted, and the HLA associations seemed to be driven largely by CMV exposure. The 87-base-pair reads could not distinguish some IMGT-functional V segments, including TRBV6-2 and TRBV6-3, so those segments were excluded. Most TCR sequences were observed very rarely across donors, whereas some public TCRs were present in many individuals. In a later analysis, several top co-occurrence clusters were reported to appear linked to parvovirus B19, influenza, CMV and Epstein-Barr virus. Because counts were too low, roughly 17 rarely observed V segments, including chromosome 9 orphons, were left out of the earlier analysis of over 550 of the donors.

The cohort consisted of 666 healthy bone marrow donors. At the time of sampling, all cohort members were nominally healthy, though unrecorded immune exposures were likely present. Of the 700 or so cohort members, about 290 had a positive CMV serostatus and approximately 400 had a negative one, while no CMV serostatus was recorded for the donor. A peripheral blood sample was provided by each donor, and peripheral blood mononuclear cells were used for TCR beta sequencing. Genomic DNA was extracted from the blood cell samples with the Qiagen DNeasy Blood Extraction Kit. The chain uses TRBV4-2 and TRBJ1-4; 7 of the junction bases match TRBD1. Sequenced: PBMCs. This receptor was obtained from a human donor in good health. The sequence in DNA is TGTGCCAGCAGCCAAGGACAGGGAGCTAATGAAAAACTGTTTTTT. Protein translation: CASSQGQGANEKLFF.